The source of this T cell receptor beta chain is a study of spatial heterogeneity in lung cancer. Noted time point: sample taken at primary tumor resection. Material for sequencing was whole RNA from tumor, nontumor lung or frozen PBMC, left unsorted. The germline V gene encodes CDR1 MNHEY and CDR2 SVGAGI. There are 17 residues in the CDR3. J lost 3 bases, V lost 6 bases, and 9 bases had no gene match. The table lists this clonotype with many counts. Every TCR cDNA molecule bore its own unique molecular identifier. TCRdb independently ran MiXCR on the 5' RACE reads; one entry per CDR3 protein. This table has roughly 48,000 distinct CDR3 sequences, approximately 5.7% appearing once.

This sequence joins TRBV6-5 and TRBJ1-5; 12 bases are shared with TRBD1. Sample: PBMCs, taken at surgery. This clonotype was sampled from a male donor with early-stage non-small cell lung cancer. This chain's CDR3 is CASSPGQGAVVNQPQHF. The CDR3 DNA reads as TGTGCCAGCAGCCCGGGACAGGGGGCAGTGGTCAATCAGCCCCAGCATTTT.